These T cell receptor beta chains were read from a single sample in a study of cytomegalovirus exposure and HLA in healthy donors. The assay was immunoSEQ multiplex PCR, and TCRdb's table has in-frame clones only and misses some. This sample has 150,000 to 200,000 clones, with about 80% found just once. Source material: PBMCs. The receptor source for this set is a middle-aged man in good health and CMV-seropositive. The CDR3 runs from the conserved cysteine through the conserved F or W.

V gene	J gene	CDR3 protein
TRBV14	TRBJ2-2	CASSQERVRANTGELFF
TRBV14	TRBJ1-2	CASSLVEVAYGYTF
TRBV11-2	TRBJ1-4	CASSSGQTTLTNEKLFF
TRBV29-1	TRBJ1-1	CSVEDHRARGLTEAFF
TRBV5-1	TRBJ2-5	CASSLARGLETQYF
TRBV7-8	TRBJ2-7	CASSFGTSSRNPYEQYF
TRBV27	TRBJ2-5	CASSLNGDETQYF
TRBV19	TRBJ2-2	CASSITTGELFF
TRBV19	TRBJ2-1	CASSINRVNEQFF
TRBV7-9	TRBJ1-5	CSSSRRGSNQPQHF
TRBV5-4	TRBJ1-1	CASSKNQGITEAFF
TRBV19	TRBJ2-6	CASSIRGPGANVLTF
TRBV6-6	TRBJ1-3	CASTSIQGDSGNTIYF
TRBV14	TRBJ1-5	CASSLKDRLISNQPQHF
TRBV19	TRBJ2-1	CASSRGGDYNEQFF
TRBV11-1	TRBJ2-3	CASSFTGENTQYF
TRBV30	TRBJ2-7	CAWSVLLSSSYEQYF
TRBV10-3	TRBJ2-1	CAISGNQGPSSYNEQFF
TRBV6-5	TRBJ2-7	CASSILAGGGEQYF
TRBV10-1	TRBJ2-1	CASSPASSYNEQFF
TRBV5-1	TRBJ2-7	CASSLTAPYEQYF
TRBV28	TRBJ2-5	CASNSAGELETQYF
TRBV14	TRBJ2-1	CASSQNLGLVPTNEQFF
TRBV28	TRBJ2-7	CASSPSAGAYEQYF
TRBV2	TRBJ2-1	CASSYSGLAAAEQFF
TRBV7-8	TRBJ2-2	CASTEPGLVQFANTGELFF
TRBV5-1	TRBJ2-7	CASSTSPGVGEQYF
TRBV28	TRBJ1-5	CASSAPAGGMDQPQHF
TRBV4-2	TRBJ2-4	CASSYGLAGGFYIQYF
TRBV12-5	TRBJ2-5	CASGSTGTGGAETQYF
TRBV9	TRBJ2-2	CASRTGAVAGELFF
TRBV5-1	TRBJ2-5	CASTKDRETQYF